These 16 T cell receptor beta chains were all obtained from the same sample, sequenced in a study of blood T cell repertoires in COVID-19. The data were produced by immunoSEQ multiplex PCR, yet TCRdb's version contains in-frame clones alone and is incomplete. The sample contains about 160,000 clones, about 81% of which appear only once. The sample consisted of peripheral blood. These receptors originate from a man aged 55 to 70 with active or convalescent COVID-19.

This chain uses TRBV5-6 with TRBJ1-5; 7 bases agree with TRBD1. The CDR3 is 16 residues long. Unmatched junction bases numbered 8, after V lost 4 bases and J lost 1 base. Germline V gene sequence: CDR1 SGHDT, CDR2 YYEEEE. CDR3 DNA sequence: TGTGCCAGCAGCCCGGCAGGGGGGCGAAGCAATCAGCCCCAGCATTTT. Translation gives CASSPAGGRSNQPQHF.

J is TRBJ2-3 and V is TRBV20-1; the match to TRBD2 covers 11 bases. Germline V gives CDR1 DFQATT, CDR2 SNEGSKA (reference sequence). J was trimmed by 4 bases and V by 6 bases; bases with no gene match: 6. The CDR3 covers 14 residues. The CDR3 sequence: CSASSGGAADTQYF. The DNA for the CDR3 is TGCAGTGCGAGTAGCGGGGGGGCCGCAGATACGCAGTATTTT.

In DNA form, the CDR3 reads TGTGCCAGCAGCTTTTTTGGTGGGAGGGTAACTAACTATGGCTACACCTTC. This gives the protein CASSFFGGRVTNYGYTF. This rearrangement joins TRBV5-4 to TRBJ1-2; D is uncertain. The CDR3 sequence is 17 residues long. Germline CDR1 reads SGHNT; CDR2 reads YYREEE (reference sequence). Trimming stripped 2 bases from V and 0 bases from J, with 17 bases between.

The chain recombines TRBV2 with TRBJ1-6; TRBD1 matches at 11 bases. V lost 6 bases, J lost 3 bases, and 4 bases stayed unmatched. The CDR3 is made up of 16 amino acids. Germline loops: CDR1 SNHLY, CDR2 FYNNEI. The CDR3 region is CASRGTGGGYNSPLHF. The DNA of the CDR3 is TGTGCCAGCAGGGGGACAGGGGGTGGCTATAATTCACCCCTCCACTTT.

The J gene is TRBJ2-3, the V gene TRBV5-4, with a tentative D call TRBD2 (6 bases). The germline V gene encodes CDR1 SGHNT and CDR2 YYREEE (reference sequence). Deletions cut 2 bases from V and 1 base from J, with 14 bases between. This CDR3 spans 16 amino acids. The CDR3 nucleotides read TGTGCCAGCAGCTTTCGAACAGGAGGGGGCACAGATACGCAGTATTTT. Residues: CASSFRTGGGTDTQYF. Drawing the rest from reference TRBV5-4 and TRBJ2-3, the complete variable domain is ETGVTQSPTHLIKTRGQQVTLRCSSQSGHNTVSWYQQALGQGPQFIFQYYREEENGRGNFPPRFSGLQFPNYSSELNVNALELDDSALYLCASSFRTGGGTDTQYFGPGTRLTVL.

The rearrangement uses TRBV27 and TRBJ1-6; the D is unclear. Trimming stripped 3 bases from V and 10 bases from J, with 10 bases between. CDR1 and CDR2 (germline): MNHEY, SMNVEV (reference sequence). The length of the CDR3 is 13 residues. The CDR3 bases are TGTGCCAGCAGTTTGGAGGTCTCCTCACCCCTCCACTTT. Translated, it gives CASSLEVSSPLHF.

This rearrangement joins TRBV7-3 to TRBJ2-7; 7 positions match TRBD1. The germline V gene has CDR1 SGHTA and CDR2 FQGTGA. This CDR3 contains 17 residues. The junction had 16 bases not matched to a gene; V was cut back by 4 bases and J by 4 bases. CDR3 protein: CASSSLEGDRFSYEQYF. In DNA, the CDR3 is TGTGCCAGCAGCTCGCTAGAAGGGGACAGATTCTCTTACGAGCAGTACTTC.

The chain links TRBV28 to TRBJ1-2, with 9 bases matching TRBD1. V was pared by 6 bases and J by 7 bases, with 6 bases of the junction left unmatched. CDR3 length: 13 residues. In germline, CDR1 is MDHEN, CDR2 SYDVKM. CDR3 amino acids: CASSKDRGFGYTF. The CDR3 DNA reads TGTGCCAGCAGCAAGGACAGGGGCTTTGGCTACACCTTC.

V gene TRBV10-1 combines with J gene TRBJ2-3; no clear D. This CDR3 is built from 13 residues. V lost 5 bases and J 4 bases, leaving 10 bases between the germline ends. The germline V gene has CDR1 WNHNN and CDR2 SYGVQD (reference sequence). The CDR3 DNA is TGCGCCAGCAGTCCTCACAAAGCAGATACGCAGTATTTT. This sequence encodes CASSPHKADTQYF.

The chain has TRBV29-1 and TRBJ2-7, with TRBD1 as a possible D gene (6 bases). V was pared by 6 bases and J by 2 bases, with 14 bases between. CDR1 and CDR2 (germline): SQVTM, ANQGSEA. The CDR3 extends over 13 amino acids. CDR3: CSVPDSQPYEQYF. As DNA, the CDR3 is TGCAGCGTGCCGGACAGCCAGCCCTACGAGCAGTACTTC.

This rearrangement joins TRBV4-2 to TRBJ2-7; 12 bases align to TRBD2. The germline V gene has CDR1 LGHNA and CDR2 YNFKEQ. Trimming took 2 bases from V and 0 from J; bases not matched to a gene: 8. This CDR3 has 18 residues. The CDR3 here is CASSQTSGGPKYSYEQYF. The CDR3 coding sequence is TGTGCCAGCAGCCAAACTAGCGGGGGGCCCAAATACTCCTACGAGCAGTACTTC.

The genes are TRBV9 and TRBJ1-1; D ambiguous. The CDR3 has 13 amino acids. Germline V CDR1 and CDR2: SGDLS, YYNGEE. Trimming took off 1 base at V and 0 bases at J, with 4 bases between the two ends. The CDR3 bases are TGTGCCAGCAGCGTAACTCTGAACACTGAAGCTTTCTTT. This sequence encodes CASSVTLNTEAFF.

This chain links TRBV19 with TRBJ1-5; no firm D call. Germline CDR1 is LNHDA and CDR2 is SQIVND (reference sequence). The CDR3 sequence is 13 residues long. Trimming cost V 5 bases and J 1 base, with 6 bases left between them. This CDR3 reads CASSPGSNQPQHF. The CDR3 DNA follows: TGTGCCAGTAGTCCCGGGAGCAATCAGCCCCAGCATTTT. The complete variable domain, with remaining parts taken from reference TRBV19 and TRBJ1-5, reads DGGITQSPKYLFRKEGQNVTLSCEQNLNHDAMYWYRQDPGQGLRLIYYSQIVNDFQKGDIAEGYSVSREKKESFPLTVTSAQKNPTAFYLCASSPGSNQPQHFGDGTRLSIL.

This clone appeared once. The chain combines TRBV28 with TRBJ1-6, with unresolved D. With 6 bases removed from V and 0 bases from J, the gap between germline ends came to 24 bases. CDR3 length equals 20 residues. Germline V lookup: CDR1 MDHEN, CDR2 SYDVKM. The CDR3 spells CASSPTFFGEESSYNSPLHF. The CDR3 region has the DNA TGTGCCAGCAGCCCCACATTTTTCGGTGAGGAGAGCTCCTATAATTCACCCCTCCACTTT.

The V gene is TRBV9, the J gene TRBJ1-2; D might be TRBD1 (5 bases). This CDR3 comprises 14 residues. Per the germline V gene, CDR1 is SGDLS and CDR2 is YYNGEE. Trimming took 0 bases from V and 4 from J, leaving 10 bases between them. CDR3 in DNA: TGTGCCAGCAGCGTAGAGGGGTTTGGCTATGGCTACACCTTC. Its protein is CASSVEGFGYGYTF.

This sequence joins TRBV2 and TRBJ2-1; D perhaps matches TRBD2 (6 bases). V was pared by 5 bases and J by 9 bases, with 8 bases between. Per germline, CDR1 SNHLY and CDR2 FYNNEI. The CDR3 sequence is 11 residues long. CDR3 region: CASSRLGEQFF. The CDR3 DNA reads as TGTGCCAGCAGTCGACTAGGTGAGCAGTTCTTC.